Listed below are T cell receptor beta chains from one sample, sequenced in a study of blood T cells in healthy people across ages. TCRdb reprocessed the 5' RACE reads with MiXCR, giving one entry per CDR3 protein. The sample includes some 790,000 distinct CDR3 sequences, 29% of them seen just once. The specimen was blood. The receptors were gathered from a woman at least 80 years old in good health. CDR3s include the opening cysteine and the closing phenylalanine or tryptophan. The D gene is left open where the match is weak. A row's size may be missing; if present it is once, few, many or a size class.

size | J | V | D | DNA | CDR3
many | TRBJ2-5 | TRBV5-1 | TRBD2 | TGCGCCAGCAGCTGGACTAGCGGCCAAGAGACCCAGTACTTC | CASSWTSGQETQYF
many | TRBJ1-2 | TRBV6-2/TRBV6-3 | NA | TGTGCCAGCAGGACATCAGGGAAACTGGGCTACACCTTC | CASRTSGKLGYTF
few | TRBJ1-2 | TRBV20-1 | TRBD1 | TGCAGTGCTAGGGGGGGGGACAGGACGATATATGGCTACACCTTC | CSARGGDRTIYGYTF
many | TRBJ2-1 | TRBV7-8 | NA | TGTGCCAGCAGCCCAACACAGAGCTCCTACAATGAGCAGTTCTTC | CASSPTQSSYNEQFF
NA | TRBJ2-5 | TRBV6-5 | NA | TGTGCCAGCGCCTTAGGGGGGACAGTGGGCGGGCAGTACTTC | CASALGGTVGGQYF
NA | TRBJ2-3 | TRBV30 | TRBD2 | TGTGCCTGGAGTGGGACTAGCGGGGGGCATACGCAGTATTTT | CAWSGTSGGHTQYF
many | TRBJ2-5 | TRBV7-9 | TRBD1 | TGTGCCAGCAGCTTGGGGACAGGGATGCAGTACTTC | CASSLGTGMQYF
NA | TRBJ2-3 | TRBV24-1 | NA | TGTGCCACCAGTGTAACCCCATCCACCGGGGGCGATAATACGCAGTATTTT | CATSVTPSTGGDNTQYF
few | TRBJ2-7 | TRBV11-3 | TRBD1 | TGTGCCAGCAGGCGAAGGGACAGCTACGAGCAGTACTTC | CASRRRDSYEQYF
many | TRBJ2-1 | TRBV3-1 | NA | TGTGCCAGCAGCCCCGGGCGTCAGTCGGTTAGGTTCTTC | CASSPGRQSVRFF
many | TRBJ2-3 | TRBV27 | TRBD1 | TGTGCCAGCTCCGGGACAGGGGCAGATACGCAGTATTTT | CASSGTGADTQYF
NA | TRBJ1-2 | TRBV7-2 | TRBD1 | TGTGCCAGCAGTCGGGACAGAATGTCTGGCTACACCTTC | CASSRDRMSGYTF
few | TRBJ1-2 | TRBV28 | TRBD1 | TGTGCCAGCAGGCCCTCTCCCGGGACAGAAAACTATGGCTACACCTTC | CASRPSPGTENYGYTF
many | TRBJ2-1 | TRBV10-3 | TRBD1 | TGTGCCATCAGTGAGCCCGGACAGGGGAAGGATGGTGAGCAGTTCTTC | CAISEPGQGKDGEQFF
many | TRBJ1-2 | TRBV20-1 | TRBD1 | TGCAGTGCTAGAGGGGACAGTTTATATGGCTACACCTTC | CSARGDSLYGYTF